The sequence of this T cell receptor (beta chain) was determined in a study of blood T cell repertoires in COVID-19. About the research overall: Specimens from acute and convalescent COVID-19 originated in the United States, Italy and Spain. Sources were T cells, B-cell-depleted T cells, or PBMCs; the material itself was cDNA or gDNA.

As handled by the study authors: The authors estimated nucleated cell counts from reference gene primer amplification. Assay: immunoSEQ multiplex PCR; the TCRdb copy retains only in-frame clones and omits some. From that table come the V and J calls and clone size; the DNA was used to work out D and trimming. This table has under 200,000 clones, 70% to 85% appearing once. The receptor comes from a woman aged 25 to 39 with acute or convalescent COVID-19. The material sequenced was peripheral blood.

As DNA, the CDR3 is TGTGCCAGCAGCTTGCCGGGGTCGGACACCATATATTTT. Translated, it gives CASSLPGSDTIYF. The rearrangement uses TRBV5-6 and TRBJ1-3, with D uncertain. Germline lookup yields CDR1 SGHDT and CDR2 YYEEEE. The CDR3 runs 13 residues. V gave up 1 base and J gave up 8 bases, with 10 bases separating them. Using reference TRBV5-6 and TRBJ1-3 for the parts outside the CDR3, the full variable domain is DAGVTQSPTHLIKTRGQQVTLRCSPKSGHDTVSWYQQALGQGPQFIFQYYEEEERQRGNFPDRFSGHQFPNYSSELNVNALLLGDSALYLCASSLPGSDTIYFGEGSWLTVV.